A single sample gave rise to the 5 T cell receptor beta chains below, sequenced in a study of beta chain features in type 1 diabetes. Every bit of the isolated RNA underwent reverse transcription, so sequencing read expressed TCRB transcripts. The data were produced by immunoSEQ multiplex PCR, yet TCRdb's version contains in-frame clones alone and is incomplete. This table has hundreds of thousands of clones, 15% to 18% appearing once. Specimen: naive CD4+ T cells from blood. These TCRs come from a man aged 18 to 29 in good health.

The CDR3 region has the DNA TGTGCCAGCAGCTTAAATCCTAGCGGTAGCACAGATACGCAGTATTTT. It translates to CASSLNPSGSTDTQYF. This rearrangement joins TRBV7-3 to TRBJ2-3, with 7 bases lining up with TRBD2. The germline CDR1 and CDR2 sequences are SGHTA and FQGTGA. The CDR3 totals 16 residues. V trimming: 1 base; J trimming: 0 bases; junction bases outside the gene matches: 4.

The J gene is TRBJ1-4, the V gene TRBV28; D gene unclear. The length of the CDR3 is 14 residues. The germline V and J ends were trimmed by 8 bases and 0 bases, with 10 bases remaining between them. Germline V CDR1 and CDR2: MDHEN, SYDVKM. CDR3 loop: CASGVASTNEKLFF. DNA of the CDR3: TGTGCCAGCGGCGTGGCTTCAACTAATGAAAAACTGTTTTTT.

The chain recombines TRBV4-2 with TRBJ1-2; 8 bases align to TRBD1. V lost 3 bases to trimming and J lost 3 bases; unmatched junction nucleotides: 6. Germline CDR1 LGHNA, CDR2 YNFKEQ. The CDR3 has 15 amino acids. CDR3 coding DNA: TGTGCCAGCAGCCAGGACAGGGTAATCGACTATGGCTACACCTTC. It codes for CASSQDRVIDYGYTF.

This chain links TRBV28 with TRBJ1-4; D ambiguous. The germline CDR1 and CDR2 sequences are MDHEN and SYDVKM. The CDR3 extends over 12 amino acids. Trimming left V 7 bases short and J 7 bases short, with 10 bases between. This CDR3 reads CASTEPGEKLFF. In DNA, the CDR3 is TGTGCCAGCACCGAACCTGGTGAAAAACTGTTTTTT.

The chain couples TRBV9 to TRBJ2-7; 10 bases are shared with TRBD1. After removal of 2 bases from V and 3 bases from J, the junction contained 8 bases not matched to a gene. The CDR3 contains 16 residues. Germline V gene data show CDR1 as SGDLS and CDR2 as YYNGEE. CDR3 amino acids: CASSVQDRGYGYEQYF. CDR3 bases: TGTGCCAGCAGCGTTCAGGACAGGGGGTACGGCTACGAGCAGTACTTC.